This passage covers 17 T cell receptor beta chains from one sample sequenced in a study of response to subunit inactivated influenza vaccine. TCRdb passed the RT-PCR reads through MiXCR, listing each CDR3 protein once. The sample has approximately 490,000 distinct CDR3 sequences, approximately 6.9% seen once. The sample in question was PBMCs from blood, obtained 23 to 25 months after vaccination. The receptors originated from a man between 50 and 75 years old who received an inactivated influenza vaccine.

This clonotype has a handful of counts. The chain is built from TRBV12-3 or TRBV12-4 and TRBJ2-7; the D gene is possibly TRBD1 (6 bases). With 8 bases removed from V and 5 bases from J, the gap between germline ends came to 13 bases. This CDR3 comprises 12 residues. CDR3 in amino acids: CASSLGAHEQYF. CDR3 coding DNA: TGTGCCAGCTCGCTGGGGGCCCACGAGCAGTACTTC.

This clonotype has just a few counts. The chain carries TRBV4-2 and TRBJ2-5; perhaps D is TRBD1 or TRBD2 (6 bases each). Deletions cut 1 base from V and 0 bases from J, with 12 bases between. The CDR3 extends over 16 amino acids. The germline CDR1 and CDR2 sequences are LGHNA and YNFKEQ. The CDR3 nucleotides read TGTGCCAGCAGCCAAGTTAGGGGGGATAACCAAGAGACCCAGTACTTC. As protein: CASSQVRGDNQETQYF.

This rearrangement joins TRBV5-1 to TRBJ2-5; 14 nucleotides agree with TRBD2. The CDR3 totals 16 residues. Germline loops: CDR1 SGHRS, CDR2 YFSETQ. With 3 bases clipped from V and 4 bases from J, the junction kept 5 bases outside the gene matches. Here the CDR3 DNA reads TGCGCCAGCAGCTGGGGGACTAGCGGGAGATTAGAGACCCAGTACTTC. Translation gives CASSWGTSGRLETQYF.

This clonotype was recorded at least ten times. This chain joins TRBV12-3 or TRBV12-4 and TRBJ2-2; weak D call: TRBD1 (6 bases). The V gene lost 6 bases and the J gene lost 4 bases, with 18 bases spanning the gap. This CDR3 is 16 amino acids long. The chain's CDR3 is CASRLTGTLLTGELFF. In nucleotides, the CDR3 is TGTGCCAGCAGACTTACCGGGACACTTCTCACCGGGGAGCTGTTTTTT.

The rearrangement links TRBV6-2 or TRBV6-3 to TRBJ1-1; D perhaps matches TRBD1 (5 bases). Germline CDR1 MNHEY, CDR2 SVGEGT. The CDR3 covers 13 residues. V shed 6 bases and J shed 5 bases, with 13 bases lying between them. The CDR3 spells CASSRTKWTEAFF. CDR3 DNA sequence: TGTGCCAGCAGCCGGACAAAGTGGACTGAAGCTTTCTTT.

At least ten counts were recorded for this clonotype. This may be a read error: a much more frequent sequence differs by one nucleotide. V is TRBV27 and J is TRBJ1-2; D may be TRBD1 (5 bases). Germline lookup yields CDR1 MNHEY and CDR2 SMNVEV (reference sequence). V was cut by 2 bases and J by 5 bases, with 6 bases left in between. The CDR3 length is 12 residues. The CDR3: CASSLAGYGYTF. The CDR3 DNA is TGTGCCAGCAGTTTAGCAGGGTATGGCTACACCTTC.

This clonotype was found a few times. The V and J genes are TRBV20-1 and TRBJ2-2; D may correspond to TRBD1 or TRBD2 (5 bases each). CDR1 and CDR2 (germline): DFQATT, SNEGSKA (reference sequence). Trimming pared 5 bases from V and 6 bases from J, leaving 22 bases between. The CDR3 covers 16 residues. In DNA, the CDR3 is TGCAGTGCTCGAGCTTCCGGGGCCAACAAGGCCGGGGAGCTGTTTTTT. Protein product: CSARASGANKAGELFF.

This clonotype was counted only a few times. The chain joins TRBV4-2 to TRBJ2-3; D gene unclear. The CDR3 contains 16 residues. Trimming took 1 base from V and 2 from J, leaving 13 bases between them. The V gene's germline CDR1 is LGHNA and CDR2 YNFKEQ. The CDR3 bases are TGTGCCAGCAGCCAAGCGGCGACTGCAGACACAGATACGCAGTATTTT. It translates to CASSQAATADTDTQYF.

The chain joins TRBV6-1 to TRBJ1-5, with D tentatively TRBD1 (5 bases). CDR1 MNHNS and CDR2 SASEGT come from the germline V gene. Trimming left V 5 bases short and J 2 bases short, with 13 bases between. This CDR3 region has 15 residues. The CDR3 loop reads CASSPGHLRNQPQHF. The CDR3, as DNA: TGTGCCAGCAGTCCAGGGCATCTGCGCAATCAGCCCCAGCATTTT.

This clonotype was counted only a few times. The V call is TRBV5-1, the J call TRBJ2-5, with D hard to call. Per germline, CDR1 SGHRS and CDR2 YFSETQ. V was shortened by 0 bases and J by 10 bases, with 19 bases between the two germline ends. The CDR3 is 15 amino acids. Here the CDR3 reads CASSLEPGILVDQYF. DNA for the CDR3: TGCGCCAGCAGCTTGGAGCCGGGCATACTCGTCGACCAGTACTTC.

This clonotype occurred a few times. V gene TRBV2 combines with J gene TRBJ1-5; TRBD1 might be the D (6 bases). Per the germline V gene, CDR1 is SNHLY and CDR2 is FYNNEI. CDR3 length equals 15 residues. Trimming pared 8 bases from V and 10 bases from J, leaving 24 bases between. The CDR3 sequence is CASSISGAGGRPQHF. The CDR3 bases are TGTGCCAGCTCCATATCGGGGGCAGGCGGTCGTCCCCAGCATTTT. The complete variable domain, with remaining parts taken from reference TRBV2 and TRBJ1-5, reads EPEVTQTPSHQVTQMGQEVILRCVPISNHLYFYWYRQILGQKVEFLVSFYNNEISEKSEIFDDQFSVERPDGSNFTLKIRSTKLEDSAMYFCASSISGAGGRPQHFGDGTRLSIL.

This clonotype has just a few counts. The chain recombines TRBV7-9 with TRBJ2-1, with D perhaps matching TRBD1 (6 bases). The CDR3 is made up of 14 amino acids. Trimming removed 0 bases at V and 9 bases at J, with 12 bases between. Germline assignment: CDR1 SEHNR and CDR2 FQNEAQ (reference sequence). The CDR3 is CASSLASGGGEQFF. The DNA of the CDR3 is TGTGCCAGCAGCTTAGCGTCTGGGGGCGGTGAGCAGTTCTTC.

This clonotype came up a few times. V usage is TRBV29-1 and J usage is TRBJ1-4; 11 positions agree with TRBD1. The CDR3 length is 14 residues. V dropped 4 bases and J dropped 6; count of bases not matched to a gene: 4. Germline CDR1 SQVTM, CDR2 ANQGSEA. The chain's CDR3 is CSVGRDRGYEKLFF. The CDR3 region has the DNA TGCAGCGTTGGACGGGACAGGGGGTATGAAAAACTGTTTTTT.

The chain couples TRBV6-5 to TRBJ2-3; D not resolved. Deletions cut 2 bases from V and 2 bases from J, with 5 bases between. Germline V gene data show CDR1 as MNHEY and CDR2 as SVGAGI. The CDR3 is made up of 13 amino acids. CDR3 bases: TGTGCCAGCAGTTACCTGCACACAGATACGCAGTATTTT. Its protein is CASSYLHTDTQYF.

This clonotype has only a few counts. This sequence joins TRBV14 and TRBJ2-6, with 12 bases aligning to TRBD1. The CDR3 loop spans 15 amino acids. The junction had 6 bases not matched to a gene; V was cut back by 3 bases and J by 12 bases. CDR1 is SGHDN and CDR2 is FVKESK in the germline V gene. CDR3 amino acids: CASSHPGQGAFVLTF. The DNA of the CDR3 is TGTGCCAGCAGCCATCCGGGACAGGGGGCTTTCGTCCTGACTTTC.

This clonotype has at least ten counts. This chain uses TRBV25-1 with TRBJ1-2; D gene unclear. V lost 1 base and J 6 bases, leaving 6 bases between the germline ends. In germline, CDR1 is MGHDK, CDR2 SYGVNS. CDR3 length equals 12 residues. CDR3 amino acids: CASSEFLNGYTF. CDR3 DNA sequence: TGTGCCAGCAGTGAATTCCTGAATGGCTACACCTTC.

The V gene is TRBV5-6, the J gene TRBJ1-5, with a weak D call TRBD1 (6 bases). V was shortened by 4 bases and J by 5 bases, with 13 bases between the two germline ends. Germline lookup yields CDR1 SGHDT and CDR2 YYEEEE. The CDR3 has 14 residues. The CDR3 protein is CASSLRGRDQPQHF. The CDR3, as DNA: TGTGCCAGCAGCCTTAGGGGGAGAGATCAGCCCCAGCATTTT.